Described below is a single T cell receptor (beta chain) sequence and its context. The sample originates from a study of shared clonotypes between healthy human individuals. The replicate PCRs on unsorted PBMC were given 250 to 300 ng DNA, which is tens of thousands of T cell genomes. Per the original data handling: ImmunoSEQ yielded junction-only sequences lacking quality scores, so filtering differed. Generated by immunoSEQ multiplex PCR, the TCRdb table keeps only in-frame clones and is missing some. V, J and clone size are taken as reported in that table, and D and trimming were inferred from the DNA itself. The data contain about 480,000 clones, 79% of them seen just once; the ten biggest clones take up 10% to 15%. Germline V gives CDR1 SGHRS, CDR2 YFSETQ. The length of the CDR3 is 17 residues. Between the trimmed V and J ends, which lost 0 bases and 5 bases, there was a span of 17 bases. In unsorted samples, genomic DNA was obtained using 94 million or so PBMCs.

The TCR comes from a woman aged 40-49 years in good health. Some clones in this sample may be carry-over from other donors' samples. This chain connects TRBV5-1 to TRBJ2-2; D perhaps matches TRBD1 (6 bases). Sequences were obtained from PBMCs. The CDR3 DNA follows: TGCGCCAGCAGCTTGGAAGGACAGCTCTTTAGGACCGGGGAGCTGTTTTTT. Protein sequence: CASSLEGQLFRTGELFF.